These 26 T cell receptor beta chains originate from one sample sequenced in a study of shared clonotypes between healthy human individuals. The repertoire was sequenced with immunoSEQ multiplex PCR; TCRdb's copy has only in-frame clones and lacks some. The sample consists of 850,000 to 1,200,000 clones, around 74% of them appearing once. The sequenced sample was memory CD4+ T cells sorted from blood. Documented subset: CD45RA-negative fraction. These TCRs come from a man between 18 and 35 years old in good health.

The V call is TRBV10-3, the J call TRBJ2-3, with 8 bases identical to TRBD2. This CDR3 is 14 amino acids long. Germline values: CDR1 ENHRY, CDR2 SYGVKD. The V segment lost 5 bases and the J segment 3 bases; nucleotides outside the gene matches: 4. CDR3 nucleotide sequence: TGTGCCATCAGTAGCGGGAGACGTACAGATACGCAGTATTTT. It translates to CAISSGRRTDTQYF.

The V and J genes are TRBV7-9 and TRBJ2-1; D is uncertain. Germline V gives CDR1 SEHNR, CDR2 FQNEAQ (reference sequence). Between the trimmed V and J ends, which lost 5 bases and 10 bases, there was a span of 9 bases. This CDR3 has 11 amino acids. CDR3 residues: CASSLGPEQFF. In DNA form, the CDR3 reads TGTGCCAGCAGCCTCGGACCAGAGCAGTTCTTC.

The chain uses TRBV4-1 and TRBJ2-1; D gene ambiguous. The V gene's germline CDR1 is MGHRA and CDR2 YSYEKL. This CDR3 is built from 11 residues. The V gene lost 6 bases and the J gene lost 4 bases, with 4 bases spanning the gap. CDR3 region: CASRGYNEQFF. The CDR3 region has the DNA TGCGCCAGCAGGGGTTACAATGAGCAGTTCTTC.

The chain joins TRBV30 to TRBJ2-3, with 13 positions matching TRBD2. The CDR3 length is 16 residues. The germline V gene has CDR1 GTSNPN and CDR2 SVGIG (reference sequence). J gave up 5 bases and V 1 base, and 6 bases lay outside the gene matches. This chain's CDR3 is CAWSGGTSGVLDTQYF. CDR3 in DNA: TGTGCCTGGAGTGGAGGGACTAGCGGGGTTTTAGATACGCAGTATTTT.

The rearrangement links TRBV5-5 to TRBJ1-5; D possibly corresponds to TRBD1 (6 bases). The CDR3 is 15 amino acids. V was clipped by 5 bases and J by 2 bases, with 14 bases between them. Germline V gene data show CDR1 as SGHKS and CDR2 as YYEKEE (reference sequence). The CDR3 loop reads CASSYSGVGNQPQHF. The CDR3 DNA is TGTGCCAGCAGTTACTCAGGGGTTGGCAATCAGCCCCAGCATTTT. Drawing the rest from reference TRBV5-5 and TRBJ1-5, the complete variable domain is DAGVTQSPTHLIKTRGQQVTLRCSPISGHKSVSWYQQVLGQGPQFIFQYYEKEERGRGNFPDRFSARQFPNYSSELNVNALLLGDSALYLCASSYSGVGNQPQHFGDGTRLSIL.

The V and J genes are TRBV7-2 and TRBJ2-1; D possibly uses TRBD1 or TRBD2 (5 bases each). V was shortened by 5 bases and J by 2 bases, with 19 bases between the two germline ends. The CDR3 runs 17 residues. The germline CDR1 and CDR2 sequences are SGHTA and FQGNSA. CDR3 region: CASSPGQPLAPYNEQFF. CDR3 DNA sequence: TGTGCCAGCAGCCCAGGACAACCCCTAGCCCCCTACAATGAGCAGTTCTTC.

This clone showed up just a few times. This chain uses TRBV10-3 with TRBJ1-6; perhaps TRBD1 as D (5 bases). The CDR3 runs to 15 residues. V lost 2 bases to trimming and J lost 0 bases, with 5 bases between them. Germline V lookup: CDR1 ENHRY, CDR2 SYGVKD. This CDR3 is CAISEDSSYNSPLHF. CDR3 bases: TGTGCCATCAGTGAGGACAGCTCCTATAATTCACCCCTCCACTTT.

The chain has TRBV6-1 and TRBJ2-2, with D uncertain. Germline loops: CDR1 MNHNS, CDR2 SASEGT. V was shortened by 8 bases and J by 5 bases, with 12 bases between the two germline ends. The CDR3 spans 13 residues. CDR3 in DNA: TGTGCCAGCCGGTGGACCTCAACCGGGGAGCTGTTTTTT. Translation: CASRWTSTGELFF.

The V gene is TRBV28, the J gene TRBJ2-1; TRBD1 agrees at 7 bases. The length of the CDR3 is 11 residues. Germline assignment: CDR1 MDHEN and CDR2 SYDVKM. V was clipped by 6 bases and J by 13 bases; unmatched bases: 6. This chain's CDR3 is CASRRTGGQFF. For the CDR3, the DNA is TGTGCCAGCAGAAGGACAGGTGGACAGTTCTTC.

As DNA, the CDR3 is TGCAGCGTTACATGGACAGCCTCCTATGGCTACACCTTC. Its protein product is CSVTWTASYGYTF. The rearrangement joins TRBV29-1 to TRBJ1-2; a possible D gene is TRBD1 (6 bases). Deletions cut 5 bases from V and 4 bases from J, with 14 bases between. The CDR3 is made up of 13 amino acids. CDR1 SQVTM and CDR2 ANQGSEA come from the germline V gene.

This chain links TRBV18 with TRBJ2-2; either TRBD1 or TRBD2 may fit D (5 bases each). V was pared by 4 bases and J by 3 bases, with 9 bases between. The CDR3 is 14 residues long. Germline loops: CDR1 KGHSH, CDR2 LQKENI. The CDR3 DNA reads TGTGCCAGCTCACGGGACGGCGACACCGGGGAGCTGTTTTTT. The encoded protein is CASSRDGDTGELFF.

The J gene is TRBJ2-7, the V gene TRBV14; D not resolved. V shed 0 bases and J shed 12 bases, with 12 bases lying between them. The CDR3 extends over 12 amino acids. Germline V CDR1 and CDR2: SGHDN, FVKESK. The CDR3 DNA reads TGTGCCAGCAGCCAAGATAGGGCAGTTGTGTACTTC. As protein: CASSQDRAVVYF. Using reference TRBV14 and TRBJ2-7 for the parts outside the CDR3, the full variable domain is EAGVTQFPSHSVIEKGQTVTLRCDPISGHDNLYWYRRVMGKEIKFLLHFVKESKQDESGMPNNRFLAERTGGTYSTLKVQPAELEDSGVYFCASSQDRAVVYFGPGTRLTVT.

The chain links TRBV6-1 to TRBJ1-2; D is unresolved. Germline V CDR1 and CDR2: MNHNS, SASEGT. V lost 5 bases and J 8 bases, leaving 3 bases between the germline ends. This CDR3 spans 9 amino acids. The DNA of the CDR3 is TGTGCCAGCAGTTTAGGCTACACCTTC. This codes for CASSLGYTF.

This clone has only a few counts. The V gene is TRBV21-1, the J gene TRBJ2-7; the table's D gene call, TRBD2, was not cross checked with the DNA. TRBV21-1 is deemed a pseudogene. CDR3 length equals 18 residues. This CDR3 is CASSKGPRGRSSSYEQYF. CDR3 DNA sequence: TGTGCCAGCAGCAAAGGGCCACGCGGGAGGAGTAGTTCCTACGAGCAGTACTTC.

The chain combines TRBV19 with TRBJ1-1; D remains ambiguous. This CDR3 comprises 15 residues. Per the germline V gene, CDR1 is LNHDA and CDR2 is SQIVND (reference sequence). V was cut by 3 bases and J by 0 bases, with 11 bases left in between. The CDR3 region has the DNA TGTGCCAGTAGTATGTCCCGATACATGAACACTGAAGCTTTCTTT. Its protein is CASSMSRYMNTEAFF.

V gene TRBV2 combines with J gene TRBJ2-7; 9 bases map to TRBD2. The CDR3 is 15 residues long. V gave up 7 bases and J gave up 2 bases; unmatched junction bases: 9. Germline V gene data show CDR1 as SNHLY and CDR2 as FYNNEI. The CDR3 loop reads CASTRGLAGTYEQYF. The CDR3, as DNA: TGTGCCAGCACGAGGGGGCTAGCGGGAACCTACGAGCAGTACTTC.

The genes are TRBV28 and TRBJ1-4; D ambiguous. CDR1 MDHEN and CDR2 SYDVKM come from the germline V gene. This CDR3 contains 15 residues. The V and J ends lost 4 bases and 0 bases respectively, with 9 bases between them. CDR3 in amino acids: CASSSSGSTNEKLFF. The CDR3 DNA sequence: TGTGCCAGCAGTTCCTCCGGGTCAACTAATGAAAAACTGTTTTTT.

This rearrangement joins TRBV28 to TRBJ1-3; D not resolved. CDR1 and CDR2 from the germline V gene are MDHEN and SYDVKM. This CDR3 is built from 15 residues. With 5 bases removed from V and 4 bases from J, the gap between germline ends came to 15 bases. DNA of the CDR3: TGTGCCAGCAGTGTTACGACCCTCCGAGGAAACACCATATATTTT. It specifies CASSVTTLRGNTIYF.

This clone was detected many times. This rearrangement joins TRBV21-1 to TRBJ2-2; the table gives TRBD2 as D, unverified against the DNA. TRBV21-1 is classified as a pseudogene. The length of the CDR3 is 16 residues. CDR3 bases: TGTGCCAGCAGCAAAGTTCCTAGCGGGGGGACCGGGGAGCTGTTTTTT. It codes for CASSKVPSGGTGELFF.

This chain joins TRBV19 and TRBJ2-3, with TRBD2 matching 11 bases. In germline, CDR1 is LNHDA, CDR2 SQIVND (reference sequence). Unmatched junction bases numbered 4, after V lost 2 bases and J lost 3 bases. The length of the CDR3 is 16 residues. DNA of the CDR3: TGTGCCAGTAGTATAAGGGGGACTAGCGGAACAGATACGCAGTATTTT. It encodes CASSIRGTSGTDTQYF.

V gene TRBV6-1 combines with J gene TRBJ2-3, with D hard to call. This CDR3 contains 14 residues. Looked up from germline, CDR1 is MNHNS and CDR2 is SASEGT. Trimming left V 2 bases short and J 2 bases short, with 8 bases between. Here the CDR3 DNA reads TGTGCCAGCAGTGAAAACTTTTCCACAGATACGCAGTATTTT. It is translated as CASSENFSTDTQYF.

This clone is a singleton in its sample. This CDR3 reads CASSWGLGDEKLFF. In DNA, the CDR3 is TGTGCCAGCAGCTGGGGCCTCGGGGATGAAAAACTGTTTTTT. J is TRBJ1-4 and V is TRBV9; D might be TRBD1 (5 bases). The germline CDR1 and CDR2 sequences are SGDLS and YYNGEE. There are 14 residues in the CDR3. Between the trimmed V and J ends, which lost 4 bases and 6 bases, there was a span of 13 bases.

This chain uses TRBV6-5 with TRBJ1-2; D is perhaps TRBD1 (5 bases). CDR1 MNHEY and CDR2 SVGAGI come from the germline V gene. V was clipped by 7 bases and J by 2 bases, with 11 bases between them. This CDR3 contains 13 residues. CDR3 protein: CASTSGRNYGYTF. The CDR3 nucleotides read TGTGCCAGCACCTCGGGGCGGAACTATGGCTACACCTTC.

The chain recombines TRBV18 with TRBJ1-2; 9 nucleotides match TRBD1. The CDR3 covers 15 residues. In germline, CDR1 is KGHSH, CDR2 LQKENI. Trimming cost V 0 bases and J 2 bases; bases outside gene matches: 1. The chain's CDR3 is CASSPPGTGNYGYTF. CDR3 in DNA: TGTGCCAGCTCACCACCGGGGACAGGGAACTATGGCTACACCTTC.

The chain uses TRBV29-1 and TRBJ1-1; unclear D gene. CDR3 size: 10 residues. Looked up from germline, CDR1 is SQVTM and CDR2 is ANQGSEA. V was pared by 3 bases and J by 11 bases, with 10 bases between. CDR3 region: CSVESGLAFF. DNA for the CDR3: TGCAGCGTTGAGTCGGGTTTGGCTTTCTTT.

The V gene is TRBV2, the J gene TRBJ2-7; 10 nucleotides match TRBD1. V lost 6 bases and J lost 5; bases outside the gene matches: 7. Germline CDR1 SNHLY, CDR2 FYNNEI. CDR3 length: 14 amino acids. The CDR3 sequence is CASRADRGLDEQYF. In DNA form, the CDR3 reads TGTGCCAGCAGAGCTGACAGGGGGCTCGACGAGCAGTACTTC.